A single sample gave rise to the 13 T cell receptor beta chains below, sequenced in a study of molecular identifiers for immune sequencing clone quantification. Using its own MiXCR run on the PCR reads, TCRdb lists one record per CDR3 protein. The sample lists just under 650,000 distinct CDR3 sequences, 15% to 20% occurring once. Sequenced sample: naive CD8+ T cells from blood, with Jurkat cell RNA spiked in. The subset is: FACS-sorted CD8+CD4-CCR7+CD45RA+ naive T cells. These TCRs come from a human donor in good health. Some libraries in this study had Jurkat cell RNA spiked in.

Points on this clonotype: This clone may be a read error of a much larger clone one base away. V and J are TRBV2 and TRBJ1-2; D is uncertain. Germline V gene lookup returns CDR1 SNHLY and CDR2 FYNNEI. This CDR3 has 9 residues. The CDR3 nucleotides are TGTGCCAGCGGTGAAGCCCCTATCTTC. Translation gives CASGEAPIF. The entire variable domain, with the rest obtained from reference TRBV2 and TRBJ1-2, is as follows: EPEVTQTPSHQVTQMGQEVILRCVPISNHLYFYWYRQILGQKVEFLVSFYNNEISEKSEIFDDQFSVERPDGSNFTLKIRSTKLEDSAMYFCASGEAPIFGSGTRLTVV.

This clonotype was counted ten times or more. This rearrangement joins TRBV19 to TRBJ2-5, with D possibly TRBD1 on 5 matching bases. The CDR3 loop spans 14 amino acids. The V end was cut by 6 bases, the J end by 3 bases, with 14 bases between. Germline lookup yields CDR1 LNHDA and CDR2 SQIVND (reference sequence). The CDR3 bases are TGTGCCAGTAGAACAGGATTGTTGGAAGAGACCCAGTACTTC. This codes for CASRTGLLEETQYF.

This clonotype was recorded a few times. The V call is TRBV12-3 or TRBV12-4, the J call TRBJ2-1; either TRBD1 or TRBD2 may fit D (5 bases each). The CDR3 has 15 residues. Between the trimmed V and J ends, which lost 7 bases and 3 bases, there was a span of 16 bases. The CDR3 nucleotides are TGTGCCAGCACCCTCTCTGGGGGAGTCTACAATGAGCAGTTCTTC. This codes for CASTLSGGVYNEQFF.

This clonotype occurred many times. V is TRBV7-9 and J is TRBJ2-7; 9 bases agree with TRBD1. CDR1 is SEHNR, CDR2 FQNEAQ, per germline (reference sequence). V shed 1 base, J shed 6 bases, and the junction held 7 bases outside the gene matches. The CDR3 loop spans 15 amino acids. The CDR3 is CASSLEVGQGAEQYF. Here the CDR3 DNA reads TGTGCCAGCAGCTTAGAGGTGGGACAGGGAGCCGAGCAGTACTTC.

The chain employs TRBV19 and TRBJ2-1, with D perhaps given as TRBD1 or TRBD2 (5 bases each). Germline V gene data show CDR1 as LNHDA and CDR2 as SQIVND (reference sequence). The length of the CDR3 is 18 residues. V was shortened by 6 bases and J by 0 bases, with 21 bases between the two germline ends. The CDR3 loop is CASSRDTGPISSYNEQFF. The CDR3 coding sequence is TGTGCCAGTAGCCGGGATACAGGCCCCATCAGCTCCTACAATGAGCAGTTCTTC.

Remarks on this clonotype: This may be a read error, as it is one base from a much larger clone. The rearrangement links TRBV19 to TRBJ1-1; TRBD1 might be the D (5 bases). This CDR3 has 12 residues. V gave up 5 bases and J gave up 10 bases, with 14 bases separating them. Germline assignment: CDR1 LNHDA and CDR2 SQIVND (reference sequence). The CDR3 spells CASSVGTLGAFF. In nucleotides, the CDR3 is TGTGCCAGTAGTGTCGGGACGCTTGGAGCTTTCTTT.

This clonotype has at least ten counts. The rearrangement joins TRBV4-3 to TRBJ2-7, with D tentatively TRBD1 (6 bases). Trimming removed 2 bases from V and 3 bases from J, with 11 bases in between. The CDR3 is 14 amino acids. Germline CDR1 is LGHNA and CDR2 is YSLEER. The CDR3 loop is CASSQNYRDYEQYF. The CDR3 DNA follows: TGCGCCAGCAGCCAAAATTACAGGGACTACGAGCAGTACTTC.

The chain couples TRBV11-3 to TRBJ1-1; 7 nucleotides align to TRBD1. V lost 1 base and J lost 8; bases outside the gene matches: 4. There are 13 residues in the CDR3. The germline CDR1 and CDR2 sequences are SGHNT and YENEEA. This chain's CDR3 is CASSLAGTAEAFF. In DNA, the CDR3 is TGTGCCAGCAGCTTAGCTGGGACAGCGGAAGCTTTCTTT.

This clonotype was seen repeatedly, ten times or more. CDR3 DNA: TGTGCCAGCAGCGCTGGGACTAGCTCAGGAGACGAGCAGTACTTC. Translating gives CASSAGTSSGDEQYF. The chain employs TRBV7-9 and TRBJ2-7, with 9 bases matching TRBD2. J lost 5 bases, V lost 5 bases, and 10 bases had no gene match. Germline CDR1 is SEHNR and CDR2 is FQNEAQ (reference sequence). The CDR3 covers 15 residues.

The chain carries TRBV28 and TRBJ2-2, with 15 bases aligning to TRBD2. V was pared by 2 bases and J by 5 bases, with 6 bases of the junction left unmatched. The CDR3 sequence is 18 residues long. Germline V lookup: CDR1 MDHEN, CDR2 SYDVKM. The CDR3 is CASSLGLAGGPRTGELFF. The CDR3 region has the DNA TGTGCCAGCAGTTTAGGACTAGCGGGAGGGCCGCGTACCGGGGAGCTGTTTTTT.

This clonotype was seen a few times. The V call is TRBV2, the J call TRBJ2-7, with TRBD1 matching over 9 bases. Losses at the gene ends were 4 bases for V and 2 bases for J; bases not matched to a gene: 6. Per germline, CDR1 SNHLY and CDR2 FYNNEI. This CDR3 is 15 amino acids long. The DNA for the CDR3 is TGTGCCAGCAGTGCTAACCGGGACAGGGCCTACGAGCAGTACTTC. This translates into CASSANRDRAYEQYF. Full variable domain (missing parts from reference TRBV2 and TRBJ2-7): EPEVTQTPSHQVTQMGQEVILRCVPISNHLYFYWYRQILGQKVEFLVSFYNNEISEKSEIFDDQFSVERPDGSNFTLKIRSTKLEDSAMYFCASSANRDRAYEQYFGPGTRLTVT.

This clonotype has at least ten counts. This rearrangement joins TRBV5-1 to TRBJ1-1; D may be TRBD1 (5 bases). Germline V gene data show CDR1 as SGHRS and CDR2 as YFSETQ. Deletions cut 1 base from V and 3 bases from J, with 13 bases between. This CDR3 has 15 amino acids. In nucleotides, the CDR3 is TGCGCCAGCAGCTTGTCCGGGGGGGGGTACACTGAAGCTTTCTTT. It encodes CASSLSGGGYTEAFF.

As regards this clonotype: This may be a read error, as it is one base from a much larger clone. The rearrangement joins TRBV6-2 or TRBV6-3 to TRBJ2-7, with TRBD1 identical over 8 bases. The germline gives CDR1 MNHEY, CDR2 SVGEGT. The CDR3 spans 13 residues. Written as DNA, the CDR3 is TGTGCCAGCAGTCAAAGACAGGGGTACGAGCAGCACTTC. This encodes CASSQRQGYEQHF.